Each of the 9 T cell receptor beta chains below was sequenced from the same sample in a study of shared clonotypes between healthy human individuals. Assay: immunoSEQ multiplex PCR; the TCRdb copy retains only in-frame clones and omits some. The data contain some 2,500,000 clones, about 90% of them singletons. Sequencing used naive CD4+ T cells from PBMCs. This sample's subset: CD45RA+ positively selected. The receptor set was obtained from a man younger than 35 in good health. Some clones in this sample may be carry-over from other donors' samples.

This clone was seen a single time. This chain links TRBV7-9 with TRBJ2-1, with TRBD2 matching 13 bases. Germline lookup yields CDR1 SEHNR and CDR2 FQNEAQ (reference sequence). The ends lost 5 bases at V and 4 bases at J; junction bases unmatched: 11. CDR3 length equals 18 residues. As DNA, the CDR3 is TGTGCCAGCAGCACCCCCCCGGGACTAGCGGGAACATACAATGAGCAGTTCTTC. Translation gives CASSTPPGLAGTYNEQFF.

The chain couples TRBV7-8 to TRBJ2-5, with D tentatively TRBD2 (6 bases). V was pared by 2 bases and J by 4 bases, with 17 bases between. CDR3 length equals 16 residues. The germline V gene encodes CDR1 SGHVS and CDR2 FQNEAQ. The CDR3 spells CASSLSGTLTPETQYF. In DNA, the CDR3 is TGTGCCAGCAGCTTAAGTGGGACTTTAACTCCAGAGACCCAGTACTTC.

The chain has TRBV6-4 and TRBJ2-2; TRBD2 is a possible D gene (5 bases). CDR3 length equals 16 residues. Germline V gene data show CDR1 as MRHNA and CDR2 as SNTAGT. V shed 2 bases and J shed 1 base, with 11 bases lying between them. CDR3 region: CASSDRWAGNTGELFF. The CDR3, as DNA: TGTGCCAGCAGTGACCGTTGGGCGGGGAACACCGGGGAGCTGTTTTTT.

On this clone: The sample carries other DNA sequences with the same CDR3. The rearrangement uses TRBV28 and TRBJ1-2; D ambiguous. Trimming took off 6 bases at V and 2 bases at J, with 10 bases between the two ends. The CDR3 extends over 13 amino acids. Germline loops: CDR1 MDHEN, CDR2 SYDVKM. CDR3 in amino acids: CASSFRGNYGYTF. CDR3 DNA: TGTGCCAGCAGCTTCAGAGGGAACTATGGCTACACCTTC.

The rearrangement links TRBV5-1 to TRBJ1-4; possibly TRBD1 for D (5 bases). The V gene lost 1 base and the J gene lost 8 bases, with 12 bases spanning the gap. CDR3 size: 14 residues. Germline CDR1 reads SGHRS; CDR2 reads YFSETQ. The chain's CDR3 is CASSLRSGNEKLFF. The DNA for the CDR3 is TGCGCCAGCAGCTTGCGGTCAGGGAACGAAAAACTGTTTTTT.

The J gene is TRBJ1-1, the V gene TRBV6-6, with D possibly TRBD1 on 5 matching bases. Germline CDR1 reads MNHNY; CDR2 reads SVGAGI (reference sequence). CDR3 length: 14 residues. V dropped 2 bases and J dropped 4 bases, with 11 bases sitting between them. The CDR3, as DNA: TGTGCCAGCAGTTACGGGGGACGCGGCACTGAAGCTTTCTTT. Translation: CASSYGGRGTEAFF.

In nucleotides, the CDR3 is TGTGCCAGCAGTTTATCCGATAGCGGGAGAGTTCACGAGCAGTACTTC. Translated, it gives CASSLSDSGRVHEQYF. The V gene is TRBV27, the J gene TRBJ2-7; 9 bases match TRBD2. The J segment lost 5 bases and the V segment lost 0 bases, leaving 8 bases of the junction unmatched. Germline-derived CDR1 and CDR2 are MNHEY and SMNVEV (reference sequence). The CDR3 is 16 residues long.

This chain uses TRBV5-4 with TRBJ2-6, with D perhaps assigned TRBD1 or TRBD2 (5 bases each). The CDR3 runs 15 residues. V shed 3 bases and J shed 4 bases, with 11 bases lying between them. CDR1 and CDR2 (germline): SGHNT, YYREEE (reference sequence). The CDR3: CASSSPGAGANVLTF. The CDR3, as DNA: TGTGCCAGCAGCTCCCCCGGGGCCGGGGCCAACGTCCTGACTTTC.

This clone was detected once. The V and J genes are TRBV29-1 and TRBJ1-1, with 7 positions matching TRBD1. Trimming removed 6 bases from V and 1 base from J; junction bases left unmatched: 5. The CDR3 is 13 amino acids. Germline CDR1 and CDR2: SQVTM and ANQGSEA. The CDR3 region has the DNA TGCAGCGTGAGGGGACAGAGGAACACTGAAGCTTTCTTT. Translated, it gives CSVRGQRNTEAFF.